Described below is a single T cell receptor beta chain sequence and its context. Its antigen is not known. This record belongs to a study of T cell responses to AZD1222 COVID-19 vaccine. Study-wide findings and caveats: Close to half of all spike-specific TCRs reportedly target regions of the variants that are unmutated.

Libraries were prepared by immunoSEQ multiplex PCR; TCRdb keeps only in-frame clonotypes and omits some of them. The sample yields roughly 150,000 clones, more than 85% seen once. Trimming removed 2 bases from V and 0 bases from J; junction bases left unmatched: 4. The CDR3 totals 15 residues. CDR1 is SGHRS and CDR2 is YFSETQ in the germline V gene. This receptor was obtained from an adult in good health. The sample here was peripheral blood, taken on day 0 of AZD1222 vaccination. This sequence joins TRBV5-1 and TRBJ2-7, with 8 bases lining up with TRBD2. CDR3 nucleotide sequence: TGCGCCAGCAGCTTTGCTAGCGGGCCCTCCTACGAGCAGTACTTC. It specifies CASSFASGPSYEQYF.